The clone carrying this T cell receptor (beta chain) has only a few counts. What it binds is not known. Making use of molecular barcodes, quantitative 5'-RACE generated TCR beta libraries. TCRdb passed the 5' RACE reads through MiXCR, listing each CDR3 protein once. Of under 850,000 distinct CDR3 sequences detected, over 15% appear once; the ten largest clones hold under 20%. The data are from a study of CD8 T cells in ankylosing spondylitis. General study findings and limits: About 8 highly homologous variants made up a TCR beta motif, and this motif appeared characteristic of ankylosing spondylitis blood. With a CD8+ phenotype, disease-linked clones were relatively rare in peripheral blood. Certain motif variants had earlier been reported in reactive arthritis synovial fluid and blood. The authors reported significant enrichment of disease-linked clones in matched ankylosing spondylitis synovial fluid.

Trimming took off 0 bases at V and 9 bases at J, with 9 bases between the two ends. The CDR3 is 13 residues long. Per germline, CDR1 PRHDT and CDR2 FYEKMQ (reference sequence). Source material: blood, either unsorted or a sorted T cell fraction (not recorded which). The J gene is TRBJ2-1, the V gene TRBV13; D unclear. This clonotype was sampled from a male donor with ankylosing spondylitis. In nucleotides, the CDR3 is TGTGCCAGCAGCTTAGGGCGTACTGCTGAGCAGTTCTTC. The encoded protein is CASSLGRTAEQFF.